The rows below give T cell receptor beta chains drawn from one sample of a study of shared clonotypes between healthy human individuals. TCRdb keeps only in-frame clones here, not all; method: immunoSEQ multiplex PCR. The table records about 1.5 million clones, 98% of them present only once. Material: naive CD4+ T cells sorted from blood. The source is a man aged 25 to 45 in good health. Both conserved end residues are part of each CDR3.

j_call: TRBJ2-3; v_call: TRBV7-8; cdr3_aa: CASSAQFFGAGVTDTQYF
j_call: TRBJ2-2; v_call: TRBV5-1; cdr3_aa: CASTLDFPAGELFF
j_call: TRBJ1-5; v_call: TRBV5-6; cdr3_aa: CASSLVGDQPQHF
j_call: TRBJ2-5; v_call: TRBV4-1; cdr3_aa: CASSQDWGRETQYF
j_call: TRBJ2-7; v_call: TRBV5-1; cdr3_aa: CASSLDRRDPSSYEQYF
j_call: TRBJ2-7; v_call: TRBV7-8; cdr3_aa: CASSLPRTGSYEQYF
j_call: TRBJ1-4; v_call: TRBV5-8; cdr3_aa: CASSLAYRGLSEKLFF
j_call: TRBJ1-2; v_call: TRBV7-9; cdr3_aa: CASSLGQGGNYGYTF
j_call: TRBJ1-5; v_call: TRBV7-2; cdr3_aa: CASSLEAGSYQPQHF
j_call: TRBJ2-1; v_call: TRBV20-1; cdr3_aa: CSANTDNEQFF
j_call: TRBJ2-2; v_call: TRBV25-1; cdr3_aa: CASSERTGYTGELFF
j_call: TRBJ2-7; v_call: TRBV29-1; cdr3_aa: CSVGGSDVRSRQYF
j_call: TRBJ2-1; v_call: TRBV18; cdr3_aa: CASSPQVLHNEQFF
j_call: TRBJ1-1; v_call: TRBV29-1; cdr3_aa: CSVTRMNTEAFF
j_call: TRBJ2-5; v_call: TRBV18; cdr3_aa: CASEGSSETQYF
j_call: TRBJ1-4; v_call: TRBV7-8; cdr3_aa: CASNQQGARSEKLFF
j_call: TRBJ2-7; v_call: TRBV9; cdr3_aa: CASSVGLAGGAYEQYF
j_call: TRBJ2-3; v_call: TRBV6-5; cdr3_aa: CASSYQGAWADTQYF
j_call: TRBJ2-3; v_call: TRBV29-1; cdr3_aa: CSATGPGGDTQYF
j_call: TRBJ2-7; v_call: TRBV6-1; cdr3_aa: CASRGTASSYEQYF
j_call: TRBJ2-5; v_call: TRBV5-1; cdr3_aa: CASSLVGLAGANQETQYF
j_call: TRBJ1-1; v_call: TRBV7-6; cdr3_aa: CASSPGWGMNTEAFF
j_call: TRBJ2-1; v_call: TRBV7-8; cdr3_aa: CASSSLGGPAHTEQFF
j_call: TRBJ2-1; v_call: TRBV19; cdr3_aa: CASSLPFGYNEQFF
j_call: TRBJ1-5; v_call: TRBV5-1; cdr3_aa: CASSPGPQGWQPQHF
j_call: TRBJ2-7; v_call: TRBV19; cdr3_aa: CASSPRAGGHEQYF
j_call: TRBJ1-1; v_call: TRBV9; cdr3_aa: CASENTEAFF
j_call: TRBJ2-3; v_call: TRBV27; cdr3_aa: CASSKGTPVLAQYF
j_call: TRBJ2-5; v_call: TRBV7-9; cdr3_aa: CASSLIGLAVTQYF
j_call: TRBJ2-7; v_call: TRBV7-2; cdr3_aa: CASSLGGTGVPHEQYF
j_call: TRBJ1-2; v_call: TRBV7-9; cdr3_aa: CASSHRTEHPNYGYTF
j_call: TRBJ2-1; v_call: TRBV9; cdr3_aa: CASSVSGNYNEQFF
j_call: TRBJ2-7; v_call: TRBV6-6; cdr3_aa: CASSDGDRGYEQYF
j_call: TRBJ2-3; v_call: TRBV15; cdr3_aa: CATSRRQGGGTQYF
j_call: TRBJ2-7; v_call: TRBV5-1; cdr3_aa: CAREKGEQYF
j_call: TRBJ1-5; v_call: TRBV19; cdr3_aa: CASSTAAVFNQPQHF
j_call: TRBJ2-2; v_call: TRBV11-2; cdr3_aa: CASSLVSPGELFF
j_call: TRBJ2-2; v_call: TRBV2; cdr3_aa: CASSGQGWTGELFF
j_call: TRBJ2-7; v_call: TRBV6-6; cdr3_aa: CASRGPGQGSYEQYF
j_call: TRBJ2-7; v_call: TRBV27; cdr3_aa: CASVGRGVREQYF
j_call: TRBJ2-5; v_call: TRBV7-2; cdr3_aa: CASSFAETQYF
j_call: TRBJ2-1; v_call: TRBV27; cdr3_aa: CASSPTSGRSGEQFF
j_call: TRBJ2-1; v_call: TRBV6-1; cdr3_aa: CASSVYPVGMTEQFF
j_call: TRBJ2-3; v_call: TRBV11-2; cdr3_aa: CASSLPDTQYF
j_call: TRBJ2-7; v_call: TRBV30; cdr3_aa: CAWTSGAPYEQYF
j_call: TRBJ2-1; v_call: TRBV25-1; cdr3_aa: CASSLGLAGLNEQFF
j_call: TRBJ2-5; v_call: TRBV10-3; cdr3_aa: CAIRGASGGQETQYF
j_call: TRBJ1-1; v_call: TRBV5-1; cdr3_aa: CASSMDRLNTEAFF
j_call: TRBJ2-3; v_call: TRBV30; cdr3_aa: CAWNGDGGTDTQYF
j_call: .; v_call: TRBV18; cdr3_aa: CASSPTAGGYEQYF
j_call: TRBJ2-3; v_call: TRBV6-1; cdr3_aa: CASSELLGPDTQYF
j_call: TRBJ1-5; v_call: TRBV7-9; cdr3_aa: CASSLGPGGMGSQPQHF
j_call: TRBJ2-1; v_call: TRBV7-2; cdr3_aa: CASSLEAGGGNEQFF
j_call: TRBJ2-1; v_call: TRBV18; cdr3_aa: CASSPVGSSRTYNEQFF
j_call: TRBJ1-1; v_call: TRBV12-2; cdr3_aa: CASRPPDRKKHRNTEAFF
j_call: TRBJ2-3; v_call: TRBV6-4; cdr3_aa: CASSVLSGSGTDTQYF
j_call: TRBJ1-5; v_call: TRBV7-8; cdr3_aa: CASSLAGGFGQPQHF
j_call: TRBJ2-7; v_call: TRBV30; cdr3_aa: CAWGSPLVYEQYF
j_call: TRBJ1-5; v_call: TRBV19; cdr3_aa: CASRDRWEPQHF
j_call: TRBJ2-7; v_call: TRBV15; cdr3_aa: CATSRQRGSYEQYF